Listed below are T cell receptor beta chains from one sample, sequenced in a study of blood T cell repertoires in COVID-19. Sequenced by immunoSEQ multiplex PCR; TCRdb stores in-frame clones only, minus some. This table has over 150,000 clones, 80% to 90% appearing once. Input material: PBMCs or T cells enriched from blood (not recorded which). These receptors came from a man aged 50 or older who had recovered from COVID-19. CDR3s leave out the opening cysteine and the closing phenylalanine or tryptophan. The order of the fields is V gene, J gene, clone size, D gene, CDR3 protein. D genes are given only for firm matches. Only part of the rows carry a size: once, few, many, or a class if the clone is expanded.

v_gene: TRBV30; j_gene: TRBJ1-2; abundance: few; d_gene: -; CDR3aa: AWSVDRLAGYT
v_gene: TRBV6-5; j_gene: TRBJ2-5; abundance: once; d_gene: TRBD1; CDR3aa: ASSYSGQRSETQY
v_gene: TRBV4-1; j_gene: TRBJ2-5; abundance: -; d_gene: -; CDR3aa: ASSPSSFGGRETQY
v_gene: TRBV7-2; j_gene: TRBJ2-3; abundance: -; d_gene: TRBD2; CDR3aa: ASSLAFLAGNTDTQY
v_gene: TRBV7-9; j_gene: TRBJ1-1; abundance: -; d_gene: -; CDR3aa: ASSPKGWEGEAF
v_gene: TRBV6-5; j_gene: TRBJ1-3; abundance: -; d_gene: -; CDR3aa: ATIYGPGHTIY
v_gene: TRBV6-5; j_gene: TRBJ1-4; abundance: -; d_gene: TRBD1; CDR3aa: ASSYNPGQGFEKLF
v_gene: TRBV14; j_gene: TRBJ2-2; abundance: -; d_gene: -; CDR3aa: ASSPSEVGTGELF
v_gene: TRBV7-9; j_gene: TRBJ1-6; abundance: -; d_gene: -; CDR3aa: ASSLRLFNGSPLH
v_gene: TRBV27; j_gene: TRBJ2-7; abundance: -; d_gene: -; CDR3aa: ASSLSGGRVSYEQY
v_gene: TRBV2; j_gene: TRBJ1-6; abundance: -; d_gene: -; CDR3aa: ASSEGGGQNSPLH
v_gene: TRBV12-3/TRBV12-4; j_gene: TRBJ2-7; abundance: -; d_gene: -; CDR3aa: ASSLGGSGEQY
v_gene: TRBV30; j_gene: TRBJ1-6; abundance: -; d_gene: TRBD1; CDR3aa: AWSPGTGGSPLH
v_gene: TRBV7-2; j_gene: TRBJ1-5; abundance: -; d_gene: -; CDR3aa: ASSLGGLNQPQH